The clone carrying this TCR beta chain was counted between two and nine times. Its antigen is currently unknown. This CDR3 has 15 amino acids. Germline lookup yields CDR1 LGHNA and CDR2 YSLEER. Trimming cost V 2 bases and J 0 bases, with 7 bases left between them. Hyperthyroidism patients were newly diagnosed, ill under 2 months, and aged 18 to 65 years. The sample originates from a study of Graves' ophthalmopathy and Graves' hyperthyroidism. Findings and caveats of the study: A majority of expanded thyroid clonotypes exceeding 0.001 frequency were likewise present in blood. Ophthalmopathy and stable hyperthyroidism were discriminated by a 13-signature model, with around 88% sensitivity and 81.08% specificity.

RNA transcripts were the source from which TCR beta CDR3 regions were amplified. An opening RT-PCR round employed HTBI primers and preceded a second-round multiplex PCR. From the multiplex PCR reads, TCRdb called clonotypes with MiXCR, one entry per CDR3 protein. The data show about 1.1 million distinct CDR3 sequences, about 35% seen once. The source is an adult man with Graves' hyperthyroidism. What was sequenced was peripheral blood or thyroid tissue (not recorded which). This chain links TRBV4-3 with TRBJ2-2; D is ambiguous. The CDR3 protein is CASSQQHSNTGELFF. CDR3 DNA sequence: TGCGCCAGCAGCCAACAACATTCGAACACCGGGGAGCTGTTTTTT.